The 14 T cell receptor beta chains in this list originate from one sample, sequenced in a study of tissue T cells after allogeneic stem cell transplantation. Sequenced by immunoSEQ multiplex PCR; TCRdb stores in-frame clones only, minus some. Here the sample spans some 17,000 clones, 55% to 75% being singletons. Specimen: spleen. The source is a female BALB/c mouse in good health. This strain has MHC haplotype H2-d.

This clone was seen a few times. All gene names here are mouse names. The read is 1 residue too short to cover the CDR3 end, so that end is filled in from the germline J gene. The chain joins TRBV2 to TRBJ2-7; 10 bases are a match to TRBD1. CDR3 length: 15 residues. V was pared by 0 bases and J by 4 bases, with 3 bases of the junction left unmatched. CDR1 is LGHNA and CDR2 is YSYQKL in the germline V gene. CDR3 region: CASSQDPGQGYEQYF. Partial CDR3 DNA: TGTGCCAGCAGCCAAGATCCGGGACAGGGGTATGAACAGTAC.

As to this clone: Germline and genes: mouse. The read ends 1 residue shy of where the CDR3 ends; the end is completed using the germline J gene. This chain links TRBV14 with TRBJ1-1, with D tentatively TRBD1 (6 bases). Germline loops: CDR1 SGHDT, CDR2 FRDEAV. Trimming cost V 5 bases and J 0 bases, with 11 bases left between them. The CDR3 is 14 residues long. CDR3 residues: CASSLGTSNTEVFF. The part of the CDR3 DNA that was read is TGTGCCAGCAGCCTCGGGACATCAAACACAGAAGTCTTC.

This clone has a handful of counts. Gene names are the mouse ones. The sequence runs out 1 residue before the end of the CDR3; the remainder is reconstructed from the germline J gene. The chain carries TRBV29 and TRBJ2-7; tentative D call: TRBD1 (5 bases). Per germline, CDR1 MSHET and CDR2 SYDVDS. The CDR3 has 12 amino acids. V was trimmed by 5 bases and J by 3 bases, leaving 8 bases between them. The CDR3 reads CASSLDSYEQYF. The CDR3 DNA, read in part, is TGTGCTAGCAGTCTCGACAGCTATGAACAGTAC.

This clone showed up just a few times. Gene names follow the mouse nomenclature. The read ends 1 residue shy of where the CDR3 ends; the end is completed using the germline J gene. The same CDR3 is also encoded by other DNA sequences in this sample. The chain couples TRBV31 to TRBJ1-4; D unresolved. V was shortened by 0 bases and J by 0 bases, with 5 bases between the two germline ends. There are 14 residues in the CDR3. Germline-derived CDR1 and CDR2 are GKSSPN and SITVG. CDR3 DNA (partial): TGTGCCTGGAGTCTAGATCTTTCCAACGAAAGATTATTT. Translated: CAWSLDLSNERLF. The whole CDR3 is CAWSLDLSNERLFF.

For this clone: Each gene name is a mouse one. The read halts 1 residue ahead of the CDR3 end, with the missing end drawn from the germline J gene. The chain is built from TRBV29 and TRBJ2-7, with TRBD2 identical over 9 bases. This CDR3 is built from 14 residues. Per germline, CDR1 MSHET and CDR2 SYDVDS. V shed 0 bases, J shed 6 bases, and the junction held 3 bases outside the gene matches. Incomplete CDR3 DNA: TGTGCTAGCAGTTTATCAACTGGGGGGTCTGAACAGTAC. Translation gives CASSLSTGGSEQY. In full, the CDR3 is CASSLSTGGSEQYF.

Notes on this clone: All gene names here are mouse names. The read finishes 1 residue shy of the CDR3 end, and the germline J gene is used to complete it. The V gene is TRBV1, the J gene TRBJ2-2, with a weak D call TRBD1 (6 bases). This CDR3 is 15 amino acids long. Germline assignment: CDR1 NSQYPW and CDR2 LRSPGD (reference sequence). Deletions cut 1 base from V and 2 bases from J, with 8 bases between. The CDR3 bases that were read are TGCACCTGCAGTGCAGGGGACAAGAACACCGGGCAGCTCTAC. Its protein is CTCSAGDKNTGQLY. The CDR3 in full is CTCSAGDKNTGQLYF.

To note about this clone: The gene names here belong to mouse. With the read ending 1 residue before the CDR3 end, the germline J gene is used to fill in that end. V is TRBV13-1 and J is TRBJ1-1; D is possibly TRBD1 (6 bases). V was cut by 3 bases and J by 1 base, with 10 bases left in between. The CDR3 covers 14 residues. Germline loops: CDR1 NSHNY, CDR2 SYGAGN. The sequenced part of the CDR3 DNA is TGTGCCAGCAGTGGTCCGGGACAAAACACAGAAGTCTTC. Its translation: CASSGPGQNTEVF. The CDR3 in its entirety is CASSGPGQNTEVFF.

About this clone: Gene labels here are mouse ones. CDR3 amino acids: CASSDGGVQDTQYF. The part of the CDR3 DNA that was read is TGTGCCAGCAGTGATGGGGGGGTCCAAGACACCCAGTAC. V and J are TRBV13-1 and TRBJ2-5, with a weak D call TRBD2 (6 bases). The read comes to an end 1 residue before the CDR3 does, leaving the germline J gene to fill in the end. Germline assignment: CDR1 NSHNY and CDR2 SYGAGN. The CDR3 sequence is 14 residues long. The V and J ends lost 0 bases and 2 bases respectively, with 7 bases between them.

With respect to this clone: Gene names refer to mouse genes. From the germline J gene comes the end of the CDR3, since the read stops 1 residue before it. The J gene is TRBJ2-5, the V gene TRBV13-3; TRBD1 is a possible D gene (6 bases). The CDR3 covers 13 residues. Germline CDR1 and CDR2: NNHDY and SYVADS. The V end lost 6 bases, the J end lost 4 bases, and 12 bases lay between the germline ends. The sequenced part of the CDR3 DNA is TGTGCCAGCACCTGGGACAAAGAAGACACCCAGTAC. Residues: CASTWDKEDTQY. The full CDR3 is CASTWDKEDTQYF.

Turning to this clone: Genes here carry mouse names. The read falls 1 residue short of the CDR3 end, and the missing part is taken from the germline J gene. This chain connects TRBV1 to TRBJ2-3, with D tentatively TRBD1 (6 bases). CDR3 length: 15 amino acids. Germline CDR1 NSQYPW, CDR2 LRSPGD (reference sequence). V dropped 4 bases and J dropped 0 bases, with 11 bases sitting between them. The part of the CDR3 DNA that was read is TGCACCTGCAGTGTAACAGGGTCTAGTGCAGAAACGCTGTAT. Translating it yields CTCSVTGSSAETLY. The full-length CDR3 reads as CTCSVTGSSAETLYF.

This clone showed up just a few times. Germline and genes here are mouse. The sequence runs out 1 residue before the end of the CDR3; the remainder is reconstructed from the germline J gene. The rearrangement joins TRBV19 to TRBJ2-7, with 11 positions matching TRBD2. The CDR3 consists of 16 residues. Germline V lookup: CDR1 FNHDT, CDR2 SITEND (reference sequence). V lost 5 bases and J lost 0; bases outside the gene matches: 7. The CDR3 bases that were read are TGTGCCAGCAGACGGACTGGGGGGCTGAGCTCCTATGAACAGTAC. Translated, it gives CASRRTGGLSSYEQY. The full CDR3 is CASRRTGGLSSYEQYF. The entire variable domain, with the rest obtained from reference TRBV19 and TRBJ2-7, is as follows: GGIITQTPKFLIGQEGQKLTLKCQQNFNHDTMYWYRQDSGKGLRLIYYSITENDLQKGDLSEGYDASREKKSSFSLTVTSAQKNEMAVFLCASRRTGGLSSYEQYFGPGTRLTVL.

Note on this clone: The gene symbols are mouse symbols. The DNA read from the CDR3 is TGTGCCAGCAGCCCAGGGACAGGGGGCAATAATTCGCCCCTCTAC. As protein: CASSPGTGGNNSPLY. The full CDR3 protein reads CASSPGTGGNNSPLYF. The V call is TRBV5, the J call TRBJ1-6; 12 bases map to TRBD1. The read gets to within 1 residue of the CDR3 end, and the germline J gene fills in the rest. TRBJ1-6 is classed as an ORF, of uncertain function. J gave up 5 bases and V 4 bases, and 3 bases lay outside the gene matches. The CDR3 totals 16 residues. The germline CDR1 and CDR2 sequences are LGHNA and YNLKQL (reference sequence).

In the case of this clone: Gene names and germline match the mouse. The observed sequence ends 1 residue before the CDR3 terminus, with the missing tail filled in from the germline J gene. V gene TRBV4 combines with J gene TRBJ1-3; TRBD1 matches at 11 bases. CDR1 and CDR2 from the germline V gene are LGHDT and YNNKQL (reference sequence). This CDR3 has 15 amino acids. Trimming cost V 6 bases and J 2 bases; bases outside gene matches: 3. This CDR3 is CASRLGQGAGNTLYF. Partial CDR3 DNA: TGTGCCAGCAGATTGGGACAGGGGGCTGGAAATACGCTCTAT. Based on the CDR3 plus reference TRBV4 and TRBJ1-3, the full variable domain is ETAVFQTPNYHVTQVGNEVSFNCKQTLGHDTMYWYKQDSKKLLKIMFSYNNKQLIVNETVPRRFSPQSSDKAHLNLRIKSVEPEDSAVYLCASRLGQGAGNTLYFGEGSRLIVV.

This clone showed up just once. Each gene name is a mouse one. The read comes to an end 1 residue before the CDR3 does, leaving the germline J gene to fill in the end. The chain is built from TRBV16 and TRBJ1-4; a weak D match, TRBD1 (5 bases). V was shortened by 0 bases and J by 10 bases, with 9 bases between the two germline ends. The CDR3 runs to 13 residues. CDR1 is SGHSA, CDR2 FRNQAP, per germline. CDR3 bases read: TGTGCAAGCAGCTTAGATCGGGGGGGAAGATTATTT. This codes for CASSLDRGGRLF. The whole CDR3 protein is CASSLDRGGRLFF.